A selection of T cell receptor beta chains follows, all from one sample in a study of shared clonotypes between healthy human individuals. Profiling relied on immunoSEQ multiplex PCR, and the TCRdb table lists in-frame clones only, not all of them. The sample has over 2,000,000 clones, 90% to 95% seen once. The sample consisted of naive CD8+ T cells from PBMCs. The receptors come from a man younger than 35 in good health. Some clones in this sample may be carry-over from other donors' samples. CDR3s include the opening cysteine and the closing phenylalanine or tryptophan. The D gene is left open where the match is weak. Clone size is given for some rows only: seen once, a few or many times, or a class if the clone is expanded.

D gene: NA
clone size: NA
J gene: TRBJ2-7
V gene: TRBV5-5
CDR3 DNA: TGTGCCAGCAGCTTGTTACAGGGAAGGAGCTCCTACGAGCAGTACTTC
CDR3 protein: CASSLLQGRSSYEQYF

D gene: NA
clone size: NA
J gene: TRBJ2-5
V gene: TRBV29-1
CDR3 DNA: TGCAGCGTTCTAGACCTAGCTTTATTGGAGACCCAGTACTTC
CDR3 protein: CSVLDLALLETQYF

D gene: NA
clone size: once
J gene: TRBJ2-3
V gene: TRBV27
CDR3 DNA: TGTGCCAGCACGGGACTCCTGCTGGATACGCAGTATTTT
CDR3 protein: CASTGLLLDTQYF

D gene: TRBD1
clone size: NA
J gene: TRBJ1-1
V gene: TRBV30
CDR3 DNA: TGTGCCTGGGTTCCGGGACAGGAGAACACTGAAGCTTTCTTT
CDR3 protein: CAWVPGQENTEAFF

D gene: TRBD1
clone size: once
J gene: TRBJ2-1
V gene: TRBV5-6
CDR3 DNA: TGTGCCAGCAGCTTCGGACAGGGGCCTTGGAATGAGCAGTTCTTC
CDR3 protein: CASSFGQGPWNEQFF

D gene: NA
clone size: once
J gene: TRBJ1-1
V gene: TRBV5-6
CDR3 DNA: TGTGCCAGCAGCTACTCAGGGGATCGAGATACTGAAGCTTTCTTT
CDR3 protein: CASSYSGDRDTEAFF

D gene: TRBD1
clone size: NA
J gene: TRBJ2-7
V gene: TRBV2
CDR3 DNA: TGTGCCAGCAGTGAAGGTACAGGGGGCCTATTGTGCGAGCAGTACTTC
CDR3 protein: CASSEGTGGLLCEQYF

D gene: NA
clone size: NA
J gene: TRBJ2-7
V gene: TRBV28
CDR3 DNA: TGTGCCAGCAGCTCAAGGACAGTTCCCCTCTACGAGCAGTACTTC
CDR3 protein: CASSSRTVPLYEQYF

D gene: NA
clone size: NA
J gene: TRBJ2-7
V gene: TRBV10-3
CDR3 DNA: TGTGCCATCGGTGGGGGGAGTGGAGTCTACGAGCAGTACTTC
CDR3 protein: CAIGGGSGVYEQYF

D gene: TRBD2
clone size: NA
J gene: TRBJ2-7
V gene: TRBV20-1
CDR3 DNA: TGCAGTGCATGGGACTACTACGAGCAGTACTTC
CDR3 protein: CSAWDYYEQYF

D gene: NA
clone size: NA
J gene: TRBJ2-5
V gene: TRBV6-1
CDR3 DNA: TGTGCCAGCAGTGAACGCCGGGGACGGGAGACCCAGTACTTC
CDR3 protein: CASSERRGRETQYF

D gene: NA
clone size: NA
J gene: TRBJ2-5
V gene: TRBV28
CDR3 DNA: TGTGCCAGCAGTTTATCACCAGGAGGGCCCCCAGAGACCCAGTACTTC
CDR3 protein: CASSLSPGGPPETQYF

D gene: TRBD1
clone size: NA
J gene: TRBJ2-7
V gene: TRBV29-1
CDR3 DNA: TGCAGCGTTGAAGACAGGACAGGGGAGGCAGAGCAGTACTTC
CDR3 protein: CSVEDRTGEAEQYF

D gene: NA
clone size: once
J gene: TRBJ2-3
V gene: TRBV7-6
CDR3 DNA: TGTGCCAGCAGCTTAGCTGTGGGTACAGATACGCAGTATTTT
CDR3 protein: CASSLAVGTDTQYF

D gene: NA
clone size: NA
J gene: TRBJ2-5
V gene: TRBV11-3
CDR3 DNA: TGTGCCAGCAGCTTAGCGGTAGGGGAGACCCAGTACTTC
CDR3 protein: CASSLAVGETQYF

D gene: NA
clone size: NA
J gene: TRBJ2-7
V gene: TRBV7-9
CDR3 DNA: TGTGCCAGCAACCTGGGTTCTTGGGACGAGCAGTACTTC
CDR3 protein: CASNLGSWDEQYF

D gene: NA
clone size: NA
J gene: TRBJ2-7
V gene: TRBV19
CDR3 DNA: TGTGCCAGTAGTGCCGGTCGGGCATACGAGCAGTACTTC
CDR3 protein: CASSAGRAYEQYF

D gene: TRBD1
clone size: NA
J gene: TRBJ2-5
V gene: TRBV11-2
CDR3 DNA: TGTGCCAGCAGCGACCGGGACAGGGGTGTGTGGAAGACCCAGTACTTC
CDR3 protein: CASSDRDRGVWKTQYF

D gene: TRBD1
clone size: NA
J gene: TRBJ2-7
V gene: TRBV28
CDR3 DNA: TGTGCCAGCACCCGGACAGGGGAAGCGGGCGAGCAGTACTTC
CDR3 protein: CASTRTGEAGEQYF

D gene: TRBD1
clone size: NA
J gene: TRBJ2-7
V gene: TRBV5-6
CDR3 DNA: TGTGCCAGCAGCCAACCCGGGACAGGGGGTCCCGAGCAGTACTTC
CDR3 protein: CASSQPGTGGPEQYF

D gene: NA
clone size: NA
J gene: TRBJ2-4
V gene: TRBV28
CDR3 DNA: TGTGCCAGCAGTCCCCCGGGAGCCTACCCCAAAAACATTCAGTACTTC
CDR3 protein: CASSPPGAYPKNIQYF

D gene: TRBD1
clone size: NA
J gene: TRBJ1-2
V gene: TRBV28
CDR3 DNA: TGTGCCAGCAGTCTCCTGGGGACAGGGGTTGATGCTGGCTACACCTTC
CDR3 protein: CASSLLGTGVDAGYTF

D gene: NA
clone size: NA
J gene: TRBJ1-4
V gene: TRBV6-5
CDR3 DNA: TGTGCCAGCAGAACAGGGAGTCCTAATGAAAAACTGTTTTTT
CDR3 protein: CASRTGSPNEKLFF

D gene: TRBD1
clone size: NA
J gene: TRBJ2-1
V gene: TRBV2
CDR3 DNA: TGTGCCAGCAGTGAAGGGACAGGGGTCTACAATGAGCAGTTCTTC
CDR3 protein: CASSEGTGVYNEQFF

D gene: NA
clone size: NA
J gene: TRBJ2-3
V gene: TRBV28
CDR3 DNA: TGTGCCAGCAGTTTGGGCAGCGGAACCCGGGGGGATACGCAGTATTTT
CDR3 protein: CASSLGSGTRGDTQYF

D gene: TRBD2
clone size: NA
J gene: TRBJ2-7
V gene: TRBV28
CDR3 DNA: TGTGCCAGCAGTTTGACTAGCGGGAGTTACGAGCAGTACTTC
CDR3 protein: CASSLTSGSYEQYF

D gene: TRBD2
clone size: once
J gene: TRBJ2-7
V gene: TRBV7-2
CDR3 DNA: TGTGCCAGCTCCTGGACTAGCGGGATGAATTCCTACGAGCAGTACTTC
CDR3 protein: CASSWTSGMNSYEQYF

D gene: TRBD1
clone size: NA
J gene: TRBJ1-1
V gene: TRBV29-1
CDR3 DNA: TGCAGCGTTGAAGGACAGGGGAGCACTGAAGCTTTCTTT
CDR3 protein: CSVEGQGSTEAFF

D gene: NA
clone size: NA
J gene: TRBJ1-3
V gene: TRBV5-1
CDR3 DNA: TGCGCCAGCAGCCCGGACCCTCAGGTTCTCTCTGGAAACACCATATATTTT
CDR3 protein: CASSPDPQVLSGNTIYF

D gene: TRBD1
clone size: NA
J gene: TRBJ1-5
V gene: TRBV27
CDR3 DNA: TGTGCCAGCAGGGGGACAGCTGCTAGCAATCAGCCCCAGCATTTT
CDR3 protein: CASRGTAASNQPQHF

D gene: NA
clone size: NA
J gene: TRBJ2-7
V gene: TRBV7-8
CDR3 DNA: TGTGCCAGCAGCTTCGGGGTAGCGACCTCCTACGAGCAGTACTTC
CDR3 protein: CASSFGVATSYEQYF

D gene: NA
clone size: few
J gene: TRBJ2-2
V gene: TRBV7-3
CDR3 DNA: TGTGCCAGCCATGGAACCGGGGCCGTCGGGGAGCTGTTTTTT
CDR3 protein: CASHGTGAVGELFF

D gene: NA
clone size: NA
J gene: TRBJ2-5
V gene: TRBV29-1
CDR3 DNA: TGCAGCGTTGAACCCACGGTCGGGGGCGGGGAGACCCAGTACTTC
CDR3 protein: CSVEPTVGGGETQYF

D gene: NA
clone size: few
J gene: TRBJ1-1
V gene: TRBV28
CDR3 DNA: TGTGCCAGCAGTTTAGGGGAAGCTTTCTTT
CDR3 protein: CASSLGEAFF

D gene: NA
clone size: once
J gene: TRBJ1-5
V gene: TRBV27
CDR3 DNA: TGTGCCAGCAGTACCAGCGGGCGCGTTCAGCCCCAGCATTTT
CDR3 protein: CASSTSGRVQPQHF

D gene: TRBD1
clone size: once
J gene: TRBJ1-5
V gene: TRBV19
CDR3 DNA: TGTGCCAGTAGCGACAGGGTATATAGCAATCAGCCCCAGCATTTT
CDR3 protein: CASSDRVYSNQPQHF

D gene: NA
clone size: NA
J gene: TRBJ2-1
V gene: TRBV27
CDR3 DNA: TGTGCCAGCAGTTTTTTTCTGCGGGGCTCCTACAATGAGCAGTTCTTC
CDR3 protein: CASSFFLRGSYNEQFF

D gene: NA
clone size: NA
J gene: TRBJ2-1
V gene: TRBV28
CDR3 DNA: TGTGCCAGCGGTTACCCTAGAGGGACGCCCAACCCCTACAATGAGCAGTTCTTC
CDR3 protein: CASGYPRGTPNPYNEQFF

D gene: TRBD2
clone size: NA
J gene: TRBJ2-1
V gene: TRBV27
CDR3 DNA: TGTGCCAGCAGTTATAGGACTAGCGGATACAATGAGCAGTTCTTC
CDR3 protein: CASSYRTSGYNEQFF

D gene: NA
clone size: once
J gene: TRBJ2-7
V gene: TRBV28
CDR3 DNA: TGTGCCACCCCCTACGAGCAGTACTTC
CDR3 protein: CATPYEQYF

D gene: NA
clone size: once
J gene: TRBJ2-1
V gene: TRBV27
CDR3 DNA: TGTGCCAGCAGTTTAGGCCTAGCGAGATACAATGAGCAGTTCTTC
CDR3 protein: CASSLGLARYNEQFF